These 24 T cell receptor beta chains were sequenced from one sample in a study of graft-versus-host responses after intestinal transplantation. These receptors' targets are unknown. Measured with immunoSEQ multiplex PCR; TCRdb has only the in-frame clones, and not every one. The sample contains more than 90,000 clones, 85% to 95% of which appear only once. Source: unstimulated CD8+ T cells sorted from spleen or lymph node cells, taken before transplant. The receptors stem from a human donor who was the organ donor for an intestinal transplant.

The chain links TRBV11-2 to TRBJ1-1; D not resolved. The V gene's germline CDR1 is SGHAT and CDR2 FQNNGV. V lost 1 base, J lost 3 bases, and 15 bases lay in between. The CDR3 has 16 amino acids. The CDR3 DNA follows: TGTGCCAGCAGCTTAGGGTTGGGATCGAAGGACACTGAAGCTTTCTTT. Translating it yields CASSLGLGSKDTEAFF.

The CDR3 sequence is CASSPQPGVSYEQYF. Written as DNA, the CDR3 is TGCGCCAGCAGCCCCCAGCCGGGAGTCTCCTACGAGCAGTACTTC. The chain recombines TRBV4-1 with TRBJ2-7; D is possibly TRBD2 (6 bases). This CDR3 is 15 amino acids long. Trimming cost V 4 bases and J 0 bases, with 13 bases left between them. From germline, CDR1 is MGHRA and CDR2 YSYEKL.

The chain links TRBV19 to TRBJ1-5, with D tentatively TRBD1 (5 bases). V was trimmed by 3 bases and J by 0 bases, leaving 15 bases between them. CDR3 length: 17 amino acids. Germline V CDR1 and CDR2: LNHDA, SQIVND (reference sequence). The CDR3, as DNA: TGTGCCAGTAGTATCCGGAGGGGCAGGTATAGCAATCAGCCCCAGCATTTT. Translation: CASSIRRGRYSNQPQHF.

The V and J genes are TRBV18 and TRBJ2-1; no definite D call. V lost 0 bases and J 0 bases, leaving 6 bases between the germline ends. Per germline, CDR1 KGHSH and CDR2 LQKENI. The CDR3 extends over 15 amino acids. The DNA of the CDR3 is TGTGCCAGCTCACCACCGGCAGACTCCTACAATGAGCAGTTCTTC. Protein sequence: CASSPPADSYNEQFF.

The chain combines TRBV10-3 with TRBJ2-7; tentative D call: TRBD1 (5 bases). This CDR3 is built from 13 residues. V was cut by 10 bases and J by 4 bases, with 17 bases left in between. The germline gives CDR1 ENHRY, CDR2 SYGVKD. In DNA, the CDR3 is TGTGCCACCTGTGAGGACACAACTTACGAGCAGTACTTC. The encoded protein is CATCEDTTYEQYF.

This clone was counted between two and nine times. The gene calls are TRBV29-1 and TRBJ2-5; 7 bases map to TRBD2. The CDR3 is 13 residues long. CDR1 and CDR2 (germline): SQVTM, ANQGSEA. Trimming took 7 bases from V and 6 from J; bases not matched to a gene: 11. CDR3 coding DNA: TGCAGCGCGAGGGAAGCGGGATCGAAGACCCAGTACTTC. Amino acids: CSAREAGSKTQYF.

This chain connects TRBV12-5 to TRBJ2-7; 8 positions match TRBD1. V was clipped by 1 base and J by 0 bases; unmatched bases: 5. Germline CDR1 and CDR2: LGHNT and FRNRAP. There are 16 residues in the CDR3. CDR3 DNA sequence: TGTGCTAGTGGTTTGGGGACAGGGTTGACCTCCTACGAGCAGTACTTC. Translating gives CASGLGTGLTSYEQYF.

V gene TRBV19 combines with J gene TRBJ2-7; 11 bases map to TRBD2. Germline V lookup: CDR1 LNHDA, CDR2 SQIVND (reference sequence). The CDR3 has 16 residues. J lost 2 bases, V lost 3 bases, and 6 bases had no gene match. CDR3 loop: CASSILGTSGAYEQYF. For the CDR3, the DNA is TGTGCCAGTAGTATCCTCGGGACTAGCGGTGCCTACGAGCAGTACTTC.

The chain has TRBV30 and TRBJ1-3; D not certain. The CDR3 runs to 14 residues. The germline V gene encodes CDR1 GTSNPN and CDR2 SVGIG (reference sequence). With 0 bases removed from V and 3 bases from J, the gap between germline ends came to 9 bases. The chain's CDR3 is CAWSVRGVGNTIYF. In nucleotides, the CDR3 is TGTGCCTGGAGTGTACGGGGTGTTGGAAACACCATATATTTT.

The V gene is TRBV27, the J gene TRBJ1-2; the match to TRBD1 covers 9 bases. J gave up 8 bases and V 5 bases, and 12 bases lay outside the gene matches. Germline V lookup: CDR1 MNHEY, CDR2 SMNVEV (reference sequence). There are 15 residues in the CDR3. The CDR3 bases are TGTGCCAGCAGTCCATCACAGGGGGCGTTGGGGGGCTACACCTTC. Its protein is CASSPSQGALGGYTF.

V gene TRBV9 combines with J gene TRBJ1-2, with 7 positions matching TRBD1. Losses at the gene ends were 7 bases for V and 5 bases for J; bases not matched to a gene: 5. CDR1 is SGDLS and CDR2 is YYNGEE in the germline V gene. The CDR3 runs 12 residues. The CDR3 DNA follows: TGTGCCAGCGGCGGCAGGGGGTATGGCTACACCTTC. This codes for CASGGRGYGYTF.

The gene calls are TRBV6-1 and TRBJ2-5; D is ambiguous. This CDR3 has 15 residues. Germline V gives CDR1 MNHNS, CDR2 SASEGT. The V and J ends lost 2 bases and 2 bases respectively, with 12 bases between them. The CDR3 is CASSELTLGQETQYF. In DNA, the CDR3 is TGTGCCAGCAGTGAATTAACCCTGGGGCAAGAGACCCAGTACTTC.

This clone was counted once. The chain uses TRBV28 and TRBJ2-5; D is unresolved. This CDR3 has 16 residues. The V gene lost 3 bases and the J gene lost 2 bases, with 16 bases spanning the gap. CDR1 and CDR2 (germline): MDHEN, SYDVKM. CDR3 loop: CASSFLHAAAQETQYF. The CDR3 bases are TGTGCCAGCAGTTTTTTACACGCGGCGGCACAAGAGACCCAGTACTTC.

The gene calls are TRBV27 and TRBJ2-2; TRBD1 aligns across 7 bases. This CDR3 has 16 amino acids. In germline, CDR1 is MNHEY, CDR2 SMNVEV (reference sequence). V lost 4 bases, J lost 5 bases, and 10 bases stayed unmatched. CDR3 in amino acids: CASSYDSGGWTGELFF. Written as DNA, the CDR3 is TGTGCCAGCAGTTATGACTCAGGGGGATGGACCGGGGAGCTGTTTTTT.

The chain's CDR3 is CASSQTGPDNEQFF. The CDR3 nucleotides are TGCGCCAGCAGCCAAACGGGACCAGACAATGAGCAGTTCTTC. The chain combines TRBV4-1 with TRBJ2-1, with D perhaps matching TRBD1 or TRBD2 (5 bases each). Per germline, CDR1 MGHRA and CDR2 YSYEKL. The V end lost 2 bases, the J end lost 5 bases, and 10 bases lay between the germline ends. The CDR3 covers 14 residues.

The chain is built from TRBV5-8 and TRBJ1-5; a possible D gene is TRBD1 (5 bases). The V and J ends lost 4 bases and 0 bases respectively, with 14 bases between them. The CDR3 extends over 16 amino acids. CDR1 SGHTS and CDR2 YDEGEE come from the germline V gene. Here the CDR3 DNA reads TGTGCCAGCAGCCCGCCGGGACGCCTTAGCAATCAGCCCCAGCATTTT. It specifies CASSPPGRLSNQPQHF.

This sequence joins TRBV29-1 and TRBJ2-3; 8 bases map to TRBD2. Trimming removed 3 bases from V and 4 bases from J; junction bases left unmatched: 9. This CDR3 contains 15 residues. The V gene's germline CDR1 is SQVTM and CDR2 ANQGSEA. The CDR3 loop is CSVDLASGSPDTQYF. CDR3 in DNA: TGCAGCGTTGATCTTGCCAGCGGGAGCCCAGATACGCAGTATTTT.

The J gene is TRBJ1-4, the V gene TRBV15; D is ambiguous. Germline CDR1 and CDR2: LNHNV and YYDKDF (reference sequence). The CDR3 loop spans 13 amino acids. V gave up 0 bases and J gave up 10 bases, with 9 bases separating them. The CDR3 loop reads CATSRDEVSKLFF. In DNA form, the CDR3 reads TGTGCCACCAGCAGAGATGAGGTTTCAAAACTGTTTTTT.

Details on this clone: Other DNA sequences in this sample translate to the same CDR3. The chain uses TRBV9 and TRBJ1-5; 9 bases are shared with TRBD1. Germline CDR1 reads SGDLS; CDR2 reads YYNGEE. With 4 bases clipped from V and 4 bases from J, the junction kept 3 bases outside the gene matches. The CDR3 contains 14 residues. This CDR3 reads CASSSGTGNQPQHF. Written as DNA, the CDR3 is TGTGCCAGCAGCTCCGGGACAGGGAATCAGCCCCAGCATTTT.

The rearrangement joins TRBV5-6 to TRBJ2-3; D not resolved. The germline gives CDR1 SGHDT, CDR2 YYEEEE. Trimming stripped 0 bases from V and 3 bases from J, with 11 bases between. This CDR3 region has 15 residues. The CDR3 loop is CASSLALVGTDTQYF. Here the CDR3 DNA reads TGTGCCAGCAGCTTGGCTCTCGTCGGGACAGATACGCAGTATTTT.

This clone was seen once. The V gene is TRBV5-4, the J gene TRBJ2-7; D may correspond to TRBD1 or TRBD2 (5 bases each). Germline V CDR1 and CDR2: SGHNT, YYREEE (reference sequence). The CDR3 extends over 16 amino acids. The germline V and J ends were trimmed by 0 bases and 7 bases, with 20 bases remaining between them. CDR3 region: CASSLGGTSKSGEQYF. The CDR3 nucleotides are TGTGCCAGCAGCTTGGGAGGGACCAGCAAGTCGGGGGAGCAGTACTTC.

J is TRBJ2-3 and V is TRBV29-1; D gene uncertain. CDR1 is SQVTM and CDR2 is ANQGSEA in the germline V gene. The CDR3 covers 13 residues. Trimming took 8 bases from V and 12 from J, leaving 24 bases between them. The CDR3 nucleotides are TGCAGCCAACCAAGGACCGCTGTGAAATCTCAGTATTTT. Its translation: CSQPRTAVKSQYF.

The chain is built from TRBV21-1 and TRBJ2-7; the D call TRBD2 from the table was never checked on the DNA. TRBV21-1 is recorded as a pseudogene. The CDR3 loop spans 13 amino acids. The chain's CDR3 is CASNQDGGGEQYF. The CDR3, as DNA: TGTGCCAGCAACCAAGACGGCGGAGGGGAGCAGTACTTC.

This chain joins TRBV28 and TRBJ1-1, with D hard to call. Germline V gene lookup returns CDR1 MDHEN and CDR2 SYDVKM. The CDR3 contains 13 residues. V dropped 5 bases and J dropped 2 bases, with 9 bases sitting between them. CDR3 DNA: TGTGCCAGCAGTGCGGGCATCAACACTGAAGCTTTCTTT. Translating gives CASSAGINTEAFF.